The 11 T cell receptor beta chains reported below all come from one sample, sequenced in a study of T-cell memory formation after mild COVID-19. TCRdb ran MiXCR on the 5' RACE reads and lists one entry per CDR3 protein. The data hold 170,000 or so distinct CDR3 sequences, with roughly 28% observed a single time. The sequenced material came from PBMCs or a T cell subset sorted from them (not recorded which). These receptors came from an adult woman who had mild COVID-19 (a few samples of this study predate the infection). Cell type and time point are not known.

The chain is built from TRBV29-1 and TRBJ1-1, with 7 nucleotides matching TRBD1. Trimming took 6 bases from V and 8 from J; bases not matched to a gene: 9. This CDR3 is 12 amino acids long. The germline V gene encodes CDR1 SQVTM and CDR2 ANQGSEA. CDR3 residues: CSVPQGRGEAFF. The CDR3 bases are TGCAGCGTCCCACAGGGGCGGGGAGAAGCTTTCTTT.

This clonotype was counted between two and nine times. This chain joins TRBV7-9 and TRBJ2-7; possible D gene TRBD2, 6 bases. V was shortened by 1 base and J by 5 bases, with 9 bases between the two germline ends. CDR1 is SEHNR, CDR2 FQNEAQ, per germline (reference sequence). The CDR3 is 13 amino acids. The CDR3: CASSLVAADEQYF. The DNA of the CDR3 is TGTGCCAGCAGCTTAGTAGCGGCCGACGAGCAGTACTTC.

The chain is built from TRBV3-1 and TRBJ1-2, with D possibly TRBD1 on 5 matching bases. The CDR3 loop spans 17 amino acids. V lost 1 base to trimming and J lost 1 base, with 16 bases between them. Germline V gives CDR1 LGHDT, CDR2 YNNKEL (reference sequence). Here the CDR3 DNA reads TGTGCCAGCAGCCAAGTATGGGGGTCGAATATTAACTATGGCTACACCTTC. Translating it yields CASSQVWGSNINYGYTF.

This clonotype has a count of ten or more. The V gene is TRBV4-2, the J gene TRBJ2-3; 7 positions match TRBD1. This CDR3 is built from 15 residues. V shed 1 base and J 1 base; nucleotides not matched to a gene: 2. CDR1 LGHNA and CDR2 YNFKEQ come from the germline V gene. CDR3 residues: CASSQGQGGTDTQYF. The CDR3 bases are TGTGCCAGCAGCCAAGGACAGGGTGGCACAGATACGCAGTATTTT.

The table lists this clonotype with a few counts. The chain is built from TRBV20-1 and TRBJ2-7; D is unresolved. The CDR3 spans 15 residues. V lost 1 base and J lost 2, with 15 bases in between. Per germline, CDR1 DFQATT and CDR2 SNEGSKA (reference sequence). CDR3 residues: CSARASGYSPYEQYF. CDR3 nucleotide sequence: TGCAGTGCTAGAGCTTCGGGCTATAGTCCCTACGAGCAGTACTTC.

This clonotype was detected only a few times. This chain links TRBV28 with TRBJ2-7, with TRBD1 matching over 7 bases. The junction had 6 bases not matched to a gene; V was cut back by 7 bases and J by 0 bases. CDR1 is MDHEN and CDR2 is SYDVKM in the germline V gene. The CDR3 loop spans 14 amino acids. The CDR3 nucleotides read TGTGCCAGCATCCGGGGACAGTTCTCCTACGAGCAGTACTTC. This codes for CASIRGQFSYEQYF.

This rearrangement joins TRBV18 to TRBJ1-2; D is perhaps TRBD1 (5 bases). Deletions cut 1 base from V and 6 bases from J, with 9 bases between. The CDR3 covers 13 residues. Germline-derived CDR1 and CDR2 are KGHSH and LQKENI. The DNA of the CDR3 is TGTGCCAGCTCACCACGCAGGGAGGATGGCTACACCTTC. Protein product: CASSPRREDGYTF.

This clonotype occurred a few times. The rearrangement uses TRBV7-2 and TRBJ2-1, with 8 nucleotides matching TRBD2. CDR3 length: 15 amino acids. The germline CDR1 and CDR2 sequences are SGHTA and FQGNSA. The V and J ends lost 2 bases and 6 bases, in that order; junction bases with no gene match: 6. The DNA of the CDR3 is TGTGCCAGCAGCTTATCCAGCGGGAGTGGCAATGAGCAGTTCTTC. It specifies CASSLSSGSGNEQFF.

This clonotype was seen a few times. V usage is TRBV29-1 and J usage is TRBJ1-5; no clear D. The V end lost 7 bases, the J end lost 2 bases, and 15 bases lay between the germline ends. The germline CDR1 and CDR2 sequences are SQVTM and ANQGSEA. The CDR3 is made up of 14 amino acids. DNA for the CDR3: TGCAGCGCGTCCGAAGGGCCGGGCAATCAGCCCCAGCATTTT. As protein: CSASEGPGNQPQHF.

CDR3 DNA: TGCAGTGCTAGACAGGCCCTCGAGGGGCATCTTGGCTACACCTTC. Protein sequence: CSARQALEGHLGYTF. This chain links TRBV20-1 with TRBJ1-2; TRBD1 might be the D (5 bases). Germline-derived CDR1 and CDR2 are DFQATT and SNEGSKA (reference sequence). The V and J ends lost 2 bases and 7 bases respectively, with 20 bases between them. The CDR3 is 15 amino acids.

This clonotype was observed a handful of times. The V gene is TRBV29-1, the J gene TRBJ2-7, with 7 bases that match TRBD2. The germline V gene encodes CDR1 SQVTM and CDR2 ANQGSEA. This CDR3 is 14 amino acids long. The V segment lost 4 bases and the J segment 6 bases; nucleotides outside the gene matches: 12. CDR3 in DNA: TGCAGCGTTGTTAGGAGCGGGATAGAAAGCGAGCAGTACTTC. It encodes CSVVRSGIESEQYF.